These T cell receptor beta chains were read from a single sample in a study of blood T cell repertoires in COVID-19. TCRdb keeps only in-frame clones here, not all; method: immunoSEQ multiplex PCR. The sample consists of around 130,000 clones, 80% to 90% of them appearing once. The sequenced sample consisted of peripheral blood. The receptors derive from a man aged 45-60 years with active or convalescent COVID-19. CDR3s include the opening cysteine and the closing phenylalanine or tryptophan. Each record gives: J gene, V gene, D gene, clone size, CDR3 protein, CDR3 DNA. D genes are given only for firm matches. Size is omitted from some rows. Given values are once, few, many or a class for expanded clones.

J gene: TRBJ2-7
V gene: TRBV6-5
D gene: .
clone size: few
CDR3 protein: CATRRDSYEQYF
CDR3 DNA: TGTGCCACCAGGAGGGACTCCTACGAGCAGTACTTC

J gene: TRBJ2-1
V gene: TRBV18
D gene: TRBD2
clone size: .
CDR3 protein: CASSPSGGNEQFF
CDR3 DNA: TGTGCCAGCTCACCATCGGGGGGCAATGAGCAGTTCTTC

J gene: TRBJ2-7
V gene: TRBV28
D gene: TRBD2
clone size: .
CDR3 protein: CASNTGTSGTVYEQYF
CDR3 DNA: TGTGCCAGCAACACCGGGACTAGCGGGACGGTCTACGAGCAGTACTTC

J gene: TRBJ2-3
V gene: TRBV27
D gene: TRBD2
clone size: .
CDR3 protein: CASSWGGRGDTQYF
CDR3 DNA: TGTGCCAGCAGTTGGGGGGGTAGAGGAGATACGCAGTATTTT

J gene: TRBJ2-2
V gene: TRBV5-4
D gene: TRBD2
clone size: .
CDR3 protein: CASSDSGGFAGELFF
CDR3 DNA: TGTGCCAGCAGCGATAGCGGGGGGTTTGCCGGGGAGCTGTTTTTT

J gene: TRBJ1-5
V gene: TRBV19
D gene: .
clone size: .
CDR3 protein: CASSAQYSNQPQHF
CDR3 DNA: TGTGCCAGTAGTGCGCAATATAGCAATCAGCCCCAGCATTTT

J gene: TRBJ2-5
V gene: TRBV24-1
D gene: TRBD1
clone size: .
CDR3 protein: CATSDPGTVQETQYF
CDR3 DNA: TGTGCCACCAGTGACCCGGGGACAGTTCAAGAGACCCAGTACTTC

J gene: TRBJ1-6
V gene: TRBV14
D gene: TRBD1
clone size: .
CDR3 protein: CASRRGTVTNSPLHF
CDR3 DNA: TGTGCCAGCAGGCGAGGGACAGTTACGAATTCACCCCTCCACTTT

J gene: TRBJ1-1
V gene: TRBV19
D gene: .
clone size: .
CDR3 protein: CASKGLGEVNTEAFF
CDR3 DNA: TGTGCCAGTAAAGGTTTGGGGGAGGTGAACACTGAAGCTTTCTTT

J gene: TRBJ1-1
V gene: TRBV6-5
D gene: TRBD1
clone size: .
CDR3 protein: CASSYGTGATEAFF
CDR3 DNA: TGTGCCAGCAGTTACGGGACAGGGGCCACTGAAGCTTTCTTT

J gene: TRBJ2-2
V gene: TRBV24-1
D gene: TRBD2
clone size: .
CDR3 protein: CATGETSGRNTGELFF
CDR3 DNA: TGTGCCACCGGGGAGACTAGCGGGAGGAACACCGGGGAGCTGTTTTTT

J gene: TRBJ1-6
V gene: TRBV5-8
D gene: .
clone size: .
CDR3 protein: CASSLDLRQITSYNSPLHF
CDR3 DNA: TGTGCCAGCAGCTTGGATTTGCGACAGATCACCTCCTATAATTCACCCCTCCACTTT

J gene: TRBJ2-1
V gene: TRBV29-1
D gene: TRBD2
clone size: .
CDR3 protein: CSVVLGTTGDNEQFF
CDR3 DNA: TGCAGCGTTGTTCTTGGGACTACAGGAGACAATGAGCAGTTCTTC

J gene: TRBJ1-2
V gene: TRBV24-1
D gene: .
clone size: .
CDR3 protein: CATSANTYGGYTF
CDR3 DNA: TGTGCCACCAGTGCTAATACGTACGGTGGCTACACCTTC

J gene: TRBJ1-2
V gene: TRBV6-5
D gene: .
clone size: .
CDR3 protein: CASTTGTQNYGYTF
CDR3 DNA: TGTGCCAGCACCACCGGGACACAAAACTATGGCTACACCTTC